This T cell receptor beta chain was sequenced for a study of T cells in Graves' hyperthyroidism and ophthalmopathy. Study-wide points: Blood held most thyroid clonotypes expanded above 0.001 frequency. The model made its ophthalmopathy prediction, and onset followed a median about 6 months later.

This clonotype came up many times. What it binds is unknown. The source material, RNA transcripts, was used to amplify TCR beta CDR3 regions. First-round RT-PCR with HTBI primers amplified the TCR CDR3 region. TCRdb passed the multiplex PCR reads through MiXCR, listing each CDR3 protein once. The repertoire holds about 600,000 distinct CDR3 sequences, approximately 15% seen once, with around 12% in the top ten. The V segment lost 0 bases and the J segment 2 bases; nucleotides outside the gene matches: 5. This CDR3 spans 16 amino acids. The germline V gene encodes CDR1 SGHTA and CDR2 FQGNSA. Patients affected by ophthalmopathy presented a Clinical Activity Score of at least 3, a NOSPECS grade of at least 4, and disease duration below 3 months. PBMCs were collected from an approximately 10 ml volume of fresh peripheral blood.

This TCR came from a woman in her forties or fifties with Graves' ophthalmopathy. This sequence joins TRBV7-2 and TRBJ2-5; TRBD2 aligns across 8 bases. Sequenced: blood. In nucleotides, the CDR3 is TGTGCCAGCAGCTTAGCGTTGGGACTAGGACAAGAGACCCAGTACTTC. This translates into CASSLALGLGQETQYF.